This T cell receptor beta chain emerged from a study of blood T cells in healthy people across ages. A few counts support this clonotype. Its antigen is not identified. Findings and limits, study-wide: No conclusive comparison of naive versus antigen-experienced cells was possible with unsorted PBMCs. Roughly linear declines in TCR beta diversity per million T cells occurred with age.

Combining a sample-barcoded 5' primer with a J-beta primer mix, a second PCR ran for 7 to 11 cycles. A single record per CDR3 protein comes from TCRdb applying MiXCR to the 5' RACE reads. Of hundreds of thousands of distinct CDR3 sequences in the sample, around three fifths were seen once. The V gene's germline CDR1 is LGHNA and CDR2 YSLEER. V lost 4 bases and J 9 bases, leaving 12 bases between the germline ends. The CDR3 extends over 12 amino acids. The V and J genes are TRBV4-3 and TRBJ1-2; D is unclear. The sequencing sample was made of blood. This clonotype was sampled from a man aged 35-49 years in good health. CDR3 sequence: CASSRVRDSYTF. The DNA for the CDR3 is TGCGCCAGCAGCCGCGTAAGGGATAGCTACACCTTC.